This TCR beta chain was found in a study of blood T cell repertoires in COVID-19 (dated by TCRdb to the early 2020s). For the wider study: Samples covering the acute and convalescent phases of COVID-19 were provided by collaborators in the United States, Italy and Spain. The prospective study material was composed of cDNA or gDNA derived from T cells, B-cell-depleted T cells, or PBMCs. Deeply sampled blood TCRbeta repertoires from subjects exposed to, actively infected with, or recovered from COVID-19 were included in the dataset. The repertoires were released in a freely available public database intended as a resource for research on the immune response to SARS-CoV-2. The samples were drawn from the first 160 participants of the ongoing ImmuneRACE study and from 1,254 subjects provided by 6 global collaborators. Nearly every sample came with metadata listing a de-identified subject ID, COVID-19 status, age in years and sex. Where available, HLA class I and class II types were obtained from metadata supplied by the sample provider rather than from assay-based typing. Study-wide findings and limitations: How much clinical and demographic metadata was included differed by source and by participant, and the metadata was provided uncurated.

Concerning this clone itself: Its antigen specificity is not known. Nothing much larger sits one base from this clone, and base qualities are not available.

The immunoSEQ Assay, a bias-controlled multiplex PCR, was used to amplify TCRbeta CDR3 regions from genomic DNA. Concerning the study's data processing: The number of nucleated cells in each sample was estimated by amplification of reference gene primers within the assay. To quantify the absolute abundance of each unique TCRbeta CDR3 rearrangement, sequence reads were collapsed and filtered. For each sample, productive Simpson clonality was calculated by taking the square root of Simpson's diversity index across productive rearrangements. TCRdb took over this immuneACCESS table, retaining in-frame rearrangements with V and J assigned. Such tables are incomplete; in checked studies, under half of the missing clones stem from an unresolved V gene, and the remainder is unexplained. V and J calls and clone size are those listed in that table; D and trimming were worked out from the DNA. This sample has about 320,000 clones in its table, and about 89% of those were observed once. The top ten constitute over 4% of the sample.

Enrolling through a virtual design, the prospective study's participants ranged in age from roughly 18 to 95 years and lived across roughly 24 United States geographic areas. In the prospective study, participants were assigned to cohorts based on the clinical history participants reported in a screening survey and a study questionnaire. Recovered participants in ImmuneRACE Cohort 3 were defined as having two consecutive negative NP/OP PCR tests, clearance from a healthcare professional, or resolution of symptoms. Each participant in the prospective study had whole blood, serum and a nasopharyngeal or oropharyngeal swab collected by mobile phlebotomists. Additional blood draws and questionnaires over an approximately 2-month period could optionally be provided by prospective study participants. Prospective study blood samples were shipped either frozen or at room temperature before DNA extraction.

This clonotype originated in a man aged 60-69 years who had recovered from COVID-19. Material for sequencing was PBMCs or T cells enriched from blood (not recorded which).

The bases are TGTGCCAGCAGCCAAGGGACAGGAGGGTCAACGCAGTATTTT. Its translation is CASSQGTGGSTQYF. The rearranged chain carries TRBV3-1 (or the pseudogene TRBV3-2) and TRBJ2-3, and perhaps TRBD1 as D gene, on 7 matching bases. The CDR1 and CDR2 encoded by the germline V gene (reference sequence) are LGHDT and YNNKEL. The CDR3 runs 14 residues from the cysteine to the phenylalanine. The kept DNA is CDR3 alone, 42 bases in frame from the first base. V drops 1 base and J drops 9 bases, leaving 14 bases in between.